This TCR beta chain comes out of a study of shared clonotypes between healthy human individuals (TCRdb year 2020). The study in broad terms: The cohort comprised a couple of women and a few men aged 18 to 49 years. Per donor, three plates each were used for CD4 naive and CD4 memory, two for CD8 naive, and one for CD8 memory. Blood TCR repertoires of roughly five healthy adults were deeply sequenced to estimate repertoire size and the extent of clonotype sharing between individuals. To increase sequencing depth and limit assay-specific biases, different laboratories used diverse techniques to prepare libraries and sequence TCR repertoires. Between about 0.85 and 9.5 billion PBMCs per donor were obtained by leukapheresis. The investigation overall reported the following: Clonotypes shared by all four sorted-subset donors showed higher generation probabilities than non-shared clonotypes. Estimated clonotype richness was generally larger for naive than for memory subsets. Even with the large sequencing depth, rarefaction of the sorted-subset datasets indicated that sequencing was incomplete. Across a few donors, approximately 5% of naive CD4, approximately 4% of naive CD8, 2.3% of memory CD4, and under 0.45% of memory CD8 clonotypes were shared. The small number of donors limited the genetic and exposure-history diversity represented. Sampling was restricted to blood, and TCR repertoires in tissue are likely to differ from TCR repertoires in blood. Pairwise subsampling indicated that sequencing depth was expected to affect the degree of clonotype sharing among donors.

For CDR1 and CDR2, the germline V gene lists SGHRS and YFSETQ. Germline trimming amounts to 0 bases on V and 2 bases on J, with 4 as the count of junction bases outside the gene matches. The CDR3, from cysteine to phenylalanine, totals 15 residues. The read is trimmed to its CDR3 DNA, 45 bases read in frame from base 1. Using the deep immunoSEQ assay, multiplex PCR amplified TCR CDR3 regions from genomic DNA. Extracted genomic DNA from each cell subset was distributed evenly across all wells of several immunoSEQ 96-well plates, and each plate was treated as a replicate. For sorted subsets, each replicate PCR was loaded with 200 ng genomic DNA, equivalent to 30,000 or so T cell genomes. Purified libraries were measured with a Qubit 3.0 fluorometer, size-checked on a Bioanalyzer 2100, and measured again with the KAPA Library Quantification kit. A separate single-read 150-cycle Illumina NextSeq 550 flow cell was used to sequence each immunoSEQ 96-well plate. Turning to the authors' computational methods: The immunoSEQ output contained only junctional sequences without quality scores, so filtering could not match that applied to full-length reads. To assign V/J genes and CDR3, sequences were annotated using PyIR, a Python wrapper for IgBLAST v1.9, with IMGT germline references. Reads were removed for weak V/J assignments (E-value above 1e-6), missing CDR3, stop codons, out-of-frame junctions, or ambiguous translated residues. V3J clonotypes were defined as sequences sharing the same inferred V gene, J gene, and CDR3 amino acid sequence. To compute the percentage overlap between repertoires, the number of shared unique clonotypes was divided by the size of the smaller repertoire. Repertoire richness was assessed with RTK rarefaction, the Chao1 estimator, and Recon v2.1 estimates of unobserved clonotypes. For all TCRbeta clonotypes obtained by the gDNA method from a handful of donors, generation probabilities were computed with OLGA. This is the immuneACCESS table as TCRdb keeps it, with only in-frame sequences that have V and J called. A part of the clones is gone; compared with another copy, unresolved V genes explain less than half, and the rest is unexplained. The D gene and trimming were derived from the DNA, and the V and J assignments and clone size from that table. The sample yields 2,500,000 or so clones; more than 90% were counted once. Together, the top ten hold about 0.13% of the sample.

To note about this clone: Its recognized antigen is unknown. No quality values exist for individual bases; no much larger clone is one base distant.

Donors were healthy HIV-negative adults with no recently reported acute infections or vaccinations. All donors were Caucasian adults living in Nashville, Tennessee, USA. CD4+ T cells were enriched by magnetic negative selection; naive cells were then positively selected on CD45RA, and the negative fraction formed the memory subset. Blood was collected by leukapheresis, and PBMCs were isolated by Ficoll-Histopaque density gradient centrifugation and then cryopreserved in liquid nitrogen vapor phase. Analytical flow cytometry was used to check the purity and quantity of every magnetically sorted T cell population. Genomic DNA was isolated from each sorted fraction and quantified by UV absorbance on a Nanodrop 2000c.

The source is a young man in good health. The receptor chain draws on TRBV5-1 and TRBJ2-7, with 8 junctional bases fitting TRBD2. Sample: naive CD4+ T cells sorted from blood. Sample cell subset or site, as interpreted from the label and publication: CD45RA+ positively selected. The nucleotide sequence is TGCGCCAGCAGCTTGGTTCTAGCGGGTCCCTACGAGCAGTACTTC. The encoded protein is CASSLVLAGPYEQYF. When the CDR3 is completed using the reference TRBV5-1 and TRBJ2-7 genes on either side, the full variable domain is KAGVTQTPRYLIKTRGQQVTLSCSPISGHRSVSWYQQTPGQGLQFLFEYFSETQRNKGNFPGRFSGRQFSNSRSEMNVSTLELGDSALYLCASSLVLAGPYEQYFGPGTRLTVT.